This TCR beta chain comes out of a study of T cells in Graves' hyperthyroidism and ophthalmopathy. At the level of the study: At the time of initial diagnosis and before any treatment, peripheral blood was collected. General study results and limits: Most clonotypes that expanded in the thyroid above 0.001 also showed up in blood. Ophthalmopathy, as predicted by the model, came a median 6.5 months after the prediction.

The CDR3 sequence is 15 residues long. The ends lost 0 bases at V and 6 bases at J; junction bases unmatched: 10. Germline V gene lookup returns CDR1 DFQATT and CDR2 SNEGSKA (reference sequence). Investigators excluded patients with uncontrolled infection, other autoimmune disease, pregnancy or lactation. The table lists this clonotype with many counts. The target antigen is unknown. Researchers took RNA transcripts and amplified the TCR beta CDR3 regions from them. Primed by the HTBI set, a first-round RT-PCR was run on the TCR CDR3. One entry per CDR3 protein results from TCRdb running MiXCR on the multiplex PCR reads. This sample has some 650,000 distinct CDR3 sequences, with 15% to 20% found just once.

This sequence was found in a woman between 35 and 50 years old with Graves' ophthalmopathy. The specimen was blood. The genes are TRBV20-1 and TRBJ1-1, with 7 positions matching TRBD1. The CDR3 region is CSARDARQGESEAFF. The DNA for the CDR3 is TGCAGTGCTAGAGATGCCCGACAGGGAGAATCTGAAGCTTTCTTT.